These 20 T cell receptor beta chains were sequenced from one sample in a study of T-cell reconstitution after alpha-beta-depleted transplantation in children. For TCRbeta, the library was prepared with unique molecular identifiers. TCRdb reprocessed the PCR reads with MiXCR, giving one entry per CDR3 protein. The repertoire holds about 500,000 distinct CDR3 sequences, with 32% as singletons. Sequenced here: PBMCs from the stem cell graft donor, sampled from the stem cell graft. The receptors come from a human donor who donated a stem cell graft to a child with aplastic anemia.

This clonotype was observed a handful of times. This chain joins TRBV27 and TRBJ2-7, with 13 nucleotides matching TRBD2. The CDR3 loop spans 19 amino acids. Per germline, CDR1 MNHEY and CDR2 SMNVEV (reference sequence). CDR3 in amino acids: CGGWSSWMGLAGPRGEQYV. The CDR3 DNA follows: TGTGGAGGGTGGTCCTCCTGGATGGGACTAGCGGGACCCAGGGGGGAGCAGTACGTC.

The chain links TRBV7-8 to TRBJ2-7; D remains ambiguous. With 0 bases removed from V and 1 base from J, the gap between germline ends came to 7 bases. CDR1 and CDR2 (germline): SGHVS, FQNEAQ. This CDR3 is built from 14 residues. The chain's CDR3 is CASSLAQFSYEQYF. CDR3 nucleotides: TGTGCCAGCAGCTTAGCTCAATTTTCCTACGAGCAGTACTTC.

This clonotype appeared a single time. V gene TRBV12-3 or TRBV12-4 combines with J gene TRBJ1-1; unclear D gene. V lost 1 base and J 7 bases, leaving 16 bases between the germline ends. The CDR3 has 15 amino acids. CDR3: CASSLGGIKTIEAFF. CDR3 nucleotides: TGTGCCAGCAGTTTAGGGGGAATAAAGACAATTGAAGCTTTCTTT.

Here the CDR3 DNA reads TGTGCCAGCACCACTCTGGGGGTCACGCAGTATTTT. This sequence encodes CASTTLGVTQYF. The V call is TRBV28, the J call TRBJ2-3; the D call may be TRBD1 or TRBD2 (5 bases each). V lost 7 bases to trimming and J lost 9 bases, with 14 bases between them. The CDR3 loop spans 12 amino acids. Germline V gene data show CDR1 as MDHEN and CDR2 as SYDVKM.

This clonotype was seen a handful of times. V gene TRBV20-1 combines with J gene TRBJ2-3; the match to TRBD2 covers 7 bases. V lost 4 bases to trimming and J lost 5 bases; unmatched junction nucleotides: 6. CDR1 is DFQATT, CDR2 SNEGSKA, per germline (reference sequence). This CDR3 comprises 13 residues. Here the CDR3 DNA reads TGCAGTGCTAAGGGACTACGCGAAGATACGCAGTATTTT. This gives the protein CSAKGLREDTQYF.

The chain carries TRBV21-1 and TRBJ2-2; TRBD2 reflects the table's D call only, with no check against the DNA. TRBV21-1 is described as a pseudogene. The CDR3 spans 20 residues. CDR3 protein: CASSKVRGLAGGPSAGELFF. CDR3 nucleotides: TGTGCCAGCAGCAAAGTACGAGGTCTGGCGGGAGGGCCGAGTGCCGGGGAGCTGTTTTTT.

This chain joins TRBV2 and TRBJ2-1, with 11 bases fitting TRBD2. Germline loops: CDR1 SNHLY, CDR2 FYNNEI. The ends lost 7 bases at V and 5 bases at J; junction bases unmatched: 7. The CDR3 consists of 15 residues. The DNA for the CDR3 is TGTGCCAGCAATCTACTAGCGGGAGTAAACAATGAGCAGTTCTTC. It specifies CASNLLAGVNNEQFF. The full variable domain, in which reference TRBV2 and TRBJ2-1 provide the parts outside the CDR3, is EPEVTQTPSHQVTQMGQEVILRCVPISNHLYFYWYRQILGQKVEFLVSFYNNEISEKSEIFDDQFSVERPDGSNFTLKIRSTKLEDSAMYFCASNLLAGVNNEQFFGPGTRLTVL.

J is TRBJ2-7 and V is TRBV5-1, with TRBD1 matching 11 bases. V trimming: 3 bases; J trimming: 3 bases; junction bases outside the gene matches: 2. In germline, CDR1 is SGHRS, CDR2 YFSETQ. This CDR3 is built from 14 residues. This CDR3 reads CASSWGTGGYEQYF. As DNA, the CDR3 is TGCGCCAGCAGCTGGGGGACAGGGGGCTACGAGCAGTACTTC.

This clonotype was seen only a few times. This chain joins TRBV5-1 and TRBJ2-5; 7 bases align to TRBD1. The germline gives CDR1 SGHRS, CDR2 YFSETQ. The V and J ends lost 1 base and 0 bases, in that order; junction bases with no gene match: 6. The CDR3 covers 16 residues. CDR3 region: CASSLQPGGYQETQYF. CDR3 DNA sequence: TGCGCCAGCAGCTTGCAGCCAGGGGGTTACCAAGAGACCCAGTACTTC.

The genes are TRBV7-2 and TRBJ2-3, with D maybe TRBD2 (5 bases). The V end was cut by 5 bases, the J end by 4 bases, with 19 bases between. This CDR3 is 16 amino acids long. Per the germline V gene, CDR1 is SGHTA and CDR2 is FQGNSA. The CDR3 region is CASSRNGPSISDTQYF. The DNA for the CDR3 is TGTGCCAGCAGCCGTAATGGACCTAGCATCTCAGATACGCAGTATTTT.

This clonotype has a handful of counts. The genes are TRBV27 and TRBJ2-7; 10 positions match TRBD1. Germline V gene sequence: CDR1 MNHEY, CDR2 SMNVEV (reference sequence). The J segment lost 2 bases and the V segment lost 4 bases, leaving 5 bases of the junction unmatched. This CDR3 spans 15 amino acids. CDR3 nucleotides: TGTGCCAGCAGTTGGGGACAGGGGTTTCCCTACGAGCAGTACGTC. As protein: CASSWGQGFPYEQYV.

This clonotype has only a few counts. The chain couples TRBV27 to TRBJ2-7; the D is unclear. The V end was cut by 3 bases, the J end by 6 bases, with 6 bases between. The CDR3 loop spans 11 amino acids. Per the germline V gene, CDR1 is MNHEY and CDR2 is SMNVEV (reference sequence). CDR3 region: CASSLGFEQYF. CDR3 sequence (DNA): TGTGCCAGCAGTTTGGGTTTCGAGCAGTACTTC.

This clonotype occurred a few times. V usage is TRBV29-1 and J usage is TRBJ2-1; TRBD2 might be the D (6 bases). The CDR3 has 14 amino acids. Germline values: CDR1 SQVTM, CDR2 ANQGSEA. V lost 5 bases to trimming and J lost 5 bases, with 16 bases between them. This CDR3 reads CSVRSTGVDNEQFF. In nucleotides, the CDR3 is TGCAGCGTTCGGTCCACGGGAGTTGACAATGAGCAGTTCTTC.

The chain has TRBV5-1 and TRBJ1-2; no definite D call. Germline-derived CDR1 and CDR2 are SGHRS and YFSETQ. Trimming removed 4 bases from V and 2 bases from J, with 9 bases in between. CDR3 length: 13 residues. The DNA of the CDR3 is TGCGCCAGCAGCGAGGACCCCAACTATGGCTACACCTTC. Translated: CASSEDPNYGYTF.

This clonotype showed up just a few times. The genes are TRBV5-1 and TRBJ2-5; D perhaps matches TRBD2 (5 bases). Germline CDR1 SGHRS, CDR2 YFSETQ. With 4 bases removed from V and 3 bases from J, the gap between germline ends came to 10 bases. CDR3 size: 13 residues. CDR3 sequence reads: CASSVGAEETQYF. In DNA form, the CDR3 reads TGCGCCAGCAGCGTGGGAGCGGAAGAGACCCAGTACTTC. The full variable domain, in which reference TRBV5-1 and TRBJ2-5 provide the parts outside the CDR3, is KAGVTQTPRYLIKTRGQQVTLSCSPISGHRSVSWYQQTPGQGLQFLFEYFSETQRNKGNFPGRFSGRQFSNSRSEMNVSTLELGDSALYLCASSVGAEETQYFGPGTRLLVL.

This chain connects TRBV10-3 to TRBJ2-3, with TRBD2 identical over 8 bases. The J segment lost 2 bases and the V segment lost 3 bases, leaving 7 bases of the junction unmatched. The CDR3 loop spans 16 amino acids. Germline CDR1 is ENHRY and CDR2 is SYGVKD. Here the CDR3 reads CAISDPGGLDTDTQYF. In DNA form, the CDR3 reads TGTGCCATCAGTGACCCGGGGGGACTAGACACAGATACGCAGTATTTT.

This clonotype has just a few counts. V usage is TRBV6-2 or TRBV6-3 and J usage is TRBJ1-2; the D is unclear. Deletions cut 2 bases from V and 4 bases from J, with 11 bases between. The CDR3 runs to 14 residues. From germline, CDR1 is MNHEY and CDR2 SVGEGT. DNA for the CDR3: TGTGCCAGCAGTTACGCGGAGGGCCGCTATGGCTACACCTTC. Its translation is CASSYAEGRYGYTF.

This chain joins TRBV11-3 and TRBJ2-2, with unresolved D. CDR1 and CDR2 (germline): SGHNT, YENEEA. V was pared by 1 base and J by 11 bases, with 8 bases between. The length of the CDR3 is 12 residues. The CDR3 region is CASSLGPAELFF. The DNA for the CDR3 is TGTGCCAGCAGCTTAGGTCCGGCCGAGCTGTTTTTT.

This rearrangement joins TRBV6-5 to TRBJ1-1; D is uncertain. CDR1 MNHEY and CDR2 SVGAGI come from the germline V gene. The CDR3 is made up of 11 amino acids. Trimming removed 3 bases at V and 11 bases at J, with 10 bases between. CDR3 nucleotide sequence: TGTGCCAGCAGTTATGGGGTCAACGCTTTCTTT. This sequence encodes CASSYGVNAFF.

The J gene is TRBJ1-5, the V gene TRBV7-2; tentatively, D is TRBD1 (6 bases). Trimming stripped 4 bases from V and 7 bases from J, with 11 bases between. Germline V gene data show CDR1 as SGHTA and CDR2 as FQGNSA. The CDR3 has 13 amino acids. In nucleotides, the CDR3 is TGTGCCAGCAGCTCACAGGGAGAACAGCCCCAGCATTTT. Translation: CASSSQGEQPQHF.